The 32 T cell receptor beta chains presented below share a single source sample, sequenced in a study of regulatory T cells in long-lasting Graves disease. Indicated time point: persistent/refractory GD, antithyroid drugs over 5 years with positive TRAb. The TCR library was made from RNA that had been extracted from PBMCs in TRIzol. Sequencing libraries for TCR beta were prepared with iRepertoire HTBI primers and Arm-PCR of CDR3 regions. TCRdb redid the calling of the multiplex PCR reads with MiXCR, one entry per CDR3 protein. The table includes around 510,000 distinct CDR3 sequences, more than 20% detected once. Sequencing was performed on peripheral blood mononuclear cells (PBMCs), taken when the disease was refractory, from a patient treated with antithyroid drugs. These TCRs come from a female donor with Graves disease.

Ten or more counts support this clonotype. The chain recombines TRBV6-1 with TRBJ2-5, with a weak D call TRBD2 (6 bases). This CDR3 has 16 amino acids. The germline gives CDR1 MNHNS, CDR2 SASEGT. V was trimmed by 5 bases and J by 2 bases, leaving 18 bases between them. The CDR3 protein is CASSPKQGLKQETQYF. CDR3 coding DNA: TGTGCCAGCAGTCCGAAGCAGGGACTCAAACAAGAGACCCAGTACTTC.

V and J are TRBV4-1 and TRBJ1-1, with TRBD1 matching over 7 bases. With 2 bases clipped from V and 6 bases from J, the junction kept 9 bases outside the gene matches. CDR3 length: 15 residues. Germline V CDR1 and CDR2: MGHRA, YSYEKL. The CDR3 is CASSQLRTGSAEAFF. The CDR3 bases are TGCGCCAGCAGCCAACTGCGGACAGGATCGGCTGAAGCTTTCTTT.

The table lists this clonotype with a few counts. This may stem from a read error, because a much larger clone lies one nucleotide away. The chain recombines TRBV6-2 or TRBV6-3 with TRBJ1-4, with no clear D. Germline V lookup: CDR1 MNHEY, CDR2 SVGEGT. CDR3 length: 15 residues. CDR3 protein: CASSYAGATNEELFF. The CDR3 DNA follows: TGTGCCAGCAGTTACGCGGGTGCAACTAATGAAGAACTGTTTTTT.

This clonotype occurred many times. The J gene is TRBJ2-7, the V gene TRBV10-2; 8 positions agree with TRBD2. The germline V gene encodes CDR1 WSHSY and CDR2 SAAADI. The CDR3 runs to 13 residues. Germline trimming cut 6 bases from V and 5 bases from J; bases unmatched to any gene: 6. The CDR3 DNA reads TGCGCCAGCAGCCTGCGACTAGCGAACGAGCAGTACTTC. This sequence encodes CASSLRLANEQYF.

This clonotype has more than one count but fewer than ten. The chain couples TRBV7-9 to TRBJ2-7; D gene uncertain. Per the germline V gene, CDR1 is SEHNR and CDR2 is FQNEAQ (reference sequence). This CDR3 contains 15 residues. Trimming removed 1 base from V and 5 bases from J, with 15 bases in between. CDR3 nucleotide sequence: TGTGCCAGCAGCTTAGGCGTTGGTGTTTTGGACGAGCAGTACTTC. Protein sequence: CASSLGVGVLDEQYF.

At least ten counts were recorded for this clonotype. CDR3 in amino acids: CASSYLTSGSYEQYF. In nucleotides, the CDR3 is TGTGCCAGCAGTTACTTGACTAGCGGGTCCTACGAGCAGTACTTC. The rearrangement joins TRBV6-5 to TRBJ2-7; TRBD2 aligns across 10 bases. The germline gives CDR1 MNHEY, CDR2 SVGAGI. This CDR3 comprises 15 residues. J was trimmed by 1 base and V by 1 base; bases with no gene match: 1.

This clonotype has ten or more counts. The chain carries TRBV7-2 and TRBJ1-5; perhaps TRBD1 as D (6 bases). The germline V and J ends were trimmed by 1 base and 6 bases, with 19 bases remaining between them. Germline loops: CDR1 SGHTA, CDR2 FQGNSA. This CDR3 is 17 amino acids long. The CDR3 sequence is CASSLEPPGDLIQPQHF. The CDR3 bases are TGTGCCAGCAGCTTAGAACCCCCAGGGGACCTCATTCAGCCCCAGCATTTT.

This clonotype was detected a few times. This rearrangement joins TRBV6-5 to TRBJ1-5; 7 bases map to TRBD1. V lost 6 bases and J lost 2; bases outside the gene matches: 7. This CDR3 has 15 residues. CDR1 and CDR2 from the germline V gene are MNHEY and SVGAGI. As DNA, the CDR3 is TGTGCCAGCAGATACAGGGGAGGGGGCAATCAGCCCCAGCATTTT. Its protein product is CASRYRGGGNQPQHF.

This clonotype has at least ten counts. The chain carries TRBV5-5 and TRBJ1-1; D is uncertain. V was shortened by 0 bases and J by 3 bases, with 6 bases between the two germline ends. Germline V CDR1 and CDR2: SGHKS, YYEKEE (reference sequence). The length of the CDR3 is 13 residues. The CDR3 DNA reads as TGTGCCAGCAGCTTGGGCCTTTACACTGAAGCTTTCTTT. Encoded protein: CASSLGLYTEAFF.

This clonotype was detected ten times or more. V is TRBV2 and J is TRBJ1-2, with D maybe TRBD1 (6 bases). V lost 2 bases to trimming and J lost 4 bases, with 11 bases between them. This CDR3 is 14 amino acids long. Per germline, CDR1 SNHLY and CDR2 FYNNEI. For the CDR3, the DNA is TGTGCCAGCAGTGAATGGGGGCTATCCTATGGCTACACCTTC. Amino acids: CASSEWGLSYGYTF.

The V gene is TRBV15, the J gene TRBJ2-5; 10 positions match TRBD1. J was trimmed by 2 bases and V by 1 base; bases with no gene match: 4. Germline loops: CDR1 LNHNV, CDR2 YYDKDF (reference sequence). The CDR3 extends over 16 amino acids. CDR3 residues: CATSRGTGGWQETQYF. In DNA, the CDR3 is TGTGCCACCAGCAGAGGGACAGGGGGGTGGCAAGAGACCCAGTACTTC. Complete variable domain (other parts from reference TRBV15 and TRBJ2-5): DAMVIQNPRYQVTQFGKPVTLSCSQTLNHNVMYWYQQKSSQAPKLLFHYYDKDFNNEADTPDNFQSRRPNTSFCFLDIRSPGLGDTAMYLCATSRGTGGWQETQYFGPGTRLLVL.

The sample holds many counts of this clonotype. This chain connects TRBV2 to TRBJ1-6, with D possibly TRBD1 on 5 matching bases. CDR3 size: 14 residues. V lost 6 bases, J lost 4 bases, and 10 bases lay in between. Germline values: CDR1 SNHLY, CDR2 FYNNEI. The CDR3 coding sequence is TGTGCCAGCAGATCCCAGGGATATAATTCACCCCTCCACTTT. It translates to CASRSQGYNSPLHF.

This clonotype was seen more than once but under ten times. This rearrangement joins TRBV5-1 to TRBJ1-4; the D is unclear. The ends were cut back, 1 base at V and 4 bases at J, with 8 bases in the middle. Germline CDR1 is SGHRS and CDR2 is YFSETQ. The CDR3 consists of 14 residues. CDR3 in amino acids: CASSLSPNNEKLFF. The CDR3 DNA reads as TGCGCCAGCAGCTTGTCACCCAATAATGAAAAACTGTTTTTT.

V usage is TRBV11-3 and J usage is TRBJ2-1; 14 bases align to TRBD2. V dropped 5 bases and J dropped 8; count of bases not matched to a gene: 5. The CDR3 loop spans 15 amino acids. CDR1 SGHNT and CDR2 YENEEA come from the germline V gene. CDR3 region: CASSTRLAGGDEQFF. The CDR3 DNA sequence: TGTGCCAGCAGCACACGACTAGCGGGGGGGGATGAGCAGTTCTTC.

The rearrangement joins TRBV5-1 to TRBJ1-2, with D hard to call. V lost 4 bases and J lost 5, with 12 bases in between. CDR1 is SGHRS and CDR2 is YFSETQ in the germline V gene. This CDR3 is built from 13 residues. The CDR3 sequence: CASSLPDVYGYTF. As DNA, the CDR3 is TGCGCCAGCAGCCTACCGGACGTTTATGGCTACACCTTC.

Points on this clonotype: Just one base apart from a much larger clone, this may be a read error. This chain connects TRBV30 to TRBJ2-5; the D gene is possibly TRBD1 (5 bases). Trimming pared 0 bases from V and 5 bases from J, leaving 13 bases between. The germline CDR1 and CDR2 sequences are GTSNPN and SVGIG (reference sequence). CDR3 length: 14 residues. The CDR3 sequence: CAWSVLTDGETQYF. In nucleotides, the CDR3 is TGTGCCTGGAGTGTACTGACAGACGGGGAGACCCAGTACTTC.

This clonotype was picked up a small number of times. The chain recombines TRBV2 with TRBJ1-3; perhaps TRBD1 as D (6 bases). Germline V CDR1 and CDR2: SNHLY, FYNNEI. With 4 bases removed from V and 3 bases from J, the gap between germline ends came to 13 bases. The CDR3 has 15 residues. CDR3 coding DNA: TGTGCCAGCAGTGTGCGGGGGCGAGGTGGAAACACCATATATTTT. Its translation is CASSVRGRGGNTIYF.

The chain recombines TRBV19 with TRBJ2-7; 8 nucleotides match TRBD1. J gave up 3 bases and V 5 bases, and 9 bases lay outside the gene matches. Germline CDR1 LNHDA, CDR2 SQIVND (reference sequence). CDR3 size: 15 residues. The CDR3 protein is CASSSPRTGIYEQYF. CDR3 nucleotides: TGTGCCAGTAGTTCACCTCGGACAGGGATCTACGAGCAGTACTTC.

DNA for the CDR3: TGTGCCAGCAGCCCCGGGGCGGGGTACACAGATACGCAGTATTTT. Protein sequence: CASSPGAGYTDTQYF. The V and J genes are TRBV7-9 and TRBJ2-3; maybe TRBD2 (6 bases). Trimming stripped 5 bases from V and 2 bases from J, with 14 bases between. This CDR3 comprises 15 residues. The germline gives CDR1 SEHNR, CDR2 FQNEAQ (reference sequence).

This clonotype was seen at least ten times. This chain links TRBV29-1 with TRBJ2-7; a weak D match, TRBD1 (6 bases). Germline V gives CDR1 SQVTM, CDR2 ANQGSEA. Trimming took 6 bases from V and 7 from J, leaving 19 bases between them. The CDR3 totals 13 residues. CDR3 in DNA: TGCAGCGTCCTCGGACAGAGCGATGGAGAGCAGTACTTC. Translation gives CSVLGQSDGEQYF.

There are many counts of this clonotype. The J gene is TRBJ1-6, the V gene TRBV11-2; possible D gene TRBD1, 6 bases. V gave up 7 bases and J gave up 9 bases, with 16 bases separating them. CDR1 is SGHAT and CDR2 is FQNNGV in the germline V gene. The length of the CDR3 is 14 residues. CDR3 sequence reads: CASKEWGLSSPLHF. The CDR3 DNA sequence: TGTGCCAGCAAGGAGTGGGGGCTATCTTCACCCCTCCACTTT.

This clonotype was counted ten times or more. The chain is built from TRBV28 and TRBJ1-2; 9 bases are a match to TRBD1. The CDR3 has 19 residues. From germline, CDR1 is MDHEN and CDR2 SYDVKM. V shed 5 bases, J shed 7 bases, and the junction held 23 bases outside the gene matches. CDR3 DNA: TGTGCCAGCAGTCTCTACCAAATAAATACAGGGGGCCGACTCCGTGGCTACACCTTC. Translated: CASSLYQINTGGRLRGYTF.

The rearrangement uses TRBV28 and TRBJ2-1, with 7 bases fitting TRBD2. Germline assignment: CDR1 MDHEN and CDR2 SYDVKM. This CDR3 has 16 residues. V trimming: 7 bases; J trimming: 1 base; junction bases outside the gene matches: 10. The CDR3 nucleotides read TGTGCCAGCAAGGAGACGTCGCGGGAGTCCTACAATGAGCAGTTCTTC. It encodes CASKETSRESYNEQFF.

The table lists this clonotype with many counts. The V gene is TRBV11-2, the J gene TRBJ1-6; possible D gene TRBD1, 5 bases. Germline loops: CDR1 SGHAT, CDR2 FQNNGV. V was clipped by 4 bases and J by 7 bases, with 11 bases between them. The CDR3 is 14 amino acids. CDR3: CASSSGRRNSPLHF. The CDR3 nucleotides read TGTGCCAGCAGCTCGGGACGGAGAAATTCACCCCTCCACTTT.

The genes are TRBV10-3 and TRBJ2-2; TRBD2 matches at 7 bases. This CDR3 contains 13 residues. The junction had 8 bases not matched to a gene; V was cut back by 8 bases and J by 8 bases. The germline V gene has CDR1 ENHRY and CDR2 SYGVKD. Here the CDR3 reads CAILTSETGELFF. The CDR3 bases are TGTGCCATCTTAACTAGCGAGACGGGGGAGCTGTTTTTT.

The chain links TRBV7-9 to TRBJ2-2, with D hard to call. Germline CDR1 and CDR2: SEHNR and FQNEAQ (reference sequence). The CDR3 extends over 16 amino acids. Trimming cost V 4 bases and J 2 bases, with 14 bases left between them. The CDR3 DNA reads as TGTGCCAGCAGCTCAGTTGCCAGCTTAAACACCGGGGAGCTGTTTTTT. Its translation is CASSSVASLNTGELFF.

This clonotype has at least ten counts. The V gene is TRBV6-1, the J gene TRBJ2-7; 11 positions match TRBD2. This CDR3 region has 16 residues. With 7 bases clipped from V and 6 bases from J, the junction kept 14 bases outside the gene matches. CDR1 is MNHNS and CDR2 is SASEGT in the germline V gene. CDR3 region: CASNLGTSGPAGEQYF. The CDR3 nucleotides are TGTGCCAGCAACCTCGGGACTAGCGGACCGGCCGGCGAGCAGTACTTC.

This clonotype was counted only a few times. The V and J genes are TRBV7-9 and TRBJ1-1; 7 bases fit TRBD1. With V trimmed by 4 bases and J by 7 bases, 12 bases remained unmatched. CDR1 is SEHNR and CDR2 is FQNEAQ in the germline V gene (reference sequence). The length of the CDR3 is 15 residues. CDR3 sequence: CASSSITGVEGEAFF. DNA for the CDR3: TGTGCCAGCAGCTCGATTACAGGGGTTGAGGGTGAAGCTTTCTTT.

This clonotype has a handful of counts. The chain combines TRBV30 with TRBJ2-2, with 11 bases aligning to TRBD2. The germline V gene encodes CDR1 GTSNPN and CDR2 SVGIG (reference sequence). The CDR3 consists of 15 residues. Trimming cost V 4 bases and J 4 bases; bases outside gene matches: 5. The CDR3 is CAWTVGLAGTGELFF. The CDR3 nucleotides are TGTGCCTGGACCGTCGGACTAGCGGGCACCGGGGAGCTGTTTTTT.

The J gene is TRBJ2-7, the V gene TRBV6-1; 9 bases align to TRBD1. V lost 7 bases and J lost 3; bases outside the gene matches: 7. The CDR3 contains 14 residues. Germline CDR1 is MNHNS and CDR2 is SASEGT. The CDR3 coding sequence is TGTGCCAGCATTTGGAGGGACAGGGACTACGAGCAGTACTTC. Its protein is CASIWRDRDYEQYF.

This clonotype was counted once. The CDR3 DNA sequence: TGTGCCAGCAGCCAAGTAGGGCAGAACTACGAGCAGTACTTC. Protein: CASSQVGQNYEQYF. V gene TRBV14 combines with J gene TRBJ2-7; D gene ambiguous. This CDR3 spans 14 amino acids. Germline V gene data show CDR1 as SGHDN and CDR2 as FVKESK. Trimming took 1 base from V and 3 from J, leaving 10 bases between them.

This clonotype was recorded many times. The V call is TRBV28, the J call TRBJ1-5; perhaps TRBD1 as D (5 bases). Trimming stripped 5 bases from V and 0 bases from J, with 8 bases between. Germline assignment: CDR1 MDHEN and CDR2 SYDVKM. The CDR3 consists of 14 residues. The CDR3 spells CASSTQGSNQPQHF. The CDR3 nucleotides are TGTGCCAGCAGTACCCAGGGTAGCAATCAGCCCCAGCATTTT.